The 8 T cell receptor beta chains presented below share a single source sample, sequenced in a study of shared clonotypes between healthy human individuals. TCRdb's copy holds only in-frame clones and misses some; the assay was immunoSEQ multiplex PCR. Among around 2.3 million clones, approximately 96% were seen once, and the ten largest hold roughly 0.13%. The sample was naive CD4+ T cells sorted from blood. Subset reported: CD45RA+ positively selected. The source of these receptors is a man younger than 35 in good health.

The gene calls are TRBV7-6 and TRBJ2-7; D may match TRBD1 or TRBD2 (5 bases each). Per germline, CDR1 SGHVS and CDR2 FNYEAQ. The CDR3 length is 13 residues. Deletions cut 0 bases from V and 4 bases from J, with 7 bases between. The CDR3 DNA is TGTGCCAGCAGCTTAGCGAGGGGTTACGAGCAGTACTTC. Amino acids: CASSLARGYEQYF.

This chain connects TRBV5-8 to TRBJ1-1, with unresolved D. V shed 7 bases and J shed 0 bases, with 10 bases lying between them. CDR1 and CDR2 from the germline V gene are SGHTS and YDEGEE. The CDR3 length is 13 residues. The CDR3 region is CASFPKMNTEAFF. CDR3 sequence (DNA): TGTGCCAGCTTCCCGAAGATGAACACTGAAGCTTTCTTT.

The chain combines TRBV30 with TRBJ2-1; D not resolved. V was cut by 2 bases and J by 6 bases, with 14 bases left in between. This CDR3 contains 14 residues. Germline assignment: CDR1 GTSNPN and CDR2 SVGIG (reference sequence). This chain's CDR3 is CAWSFGLEGNEQFF. The CDR3 DNA reads TGTGCCTGGAGTTTTGGTCTAGAAGGCAATGAGCAGTTCTTC.

The rearrangement uses TRBV5-8 and TRBJ2-3; TRBD1 or TRBD2 may be the D gene (5 bases each). Germline-derived CDR1 and CDR2 are SGHTS and YDEGEE. Trimming removed 2 bases at V and 1 base at J, with 8 bases between. CDR3 length equals 14 residues. This CDR3 is CASSFGTRTDTQYF. DNA for the CDR3: TGTGCCAGCAGCTTCGGGACCCGCACAGATACGCAGTATTTT.

The V gene is TRBV5-4, the J gene TRBJ2-5, with D maybe TRBD2 (5 bases). The CDR3 extends over 13 amino acids. Germline V gene lookup returns CDR1 SGHNT and CDR2 YYREEE (reference sequence). V gave up 3 bases and J gave up 2 bases, with 8 bases separating them. The CDR3 DNA is TGTGCCAGCAGCTGGGAGTGGCAAGAGACCCAGTACTTC. Translated: CASSWEWQETQYF.

The chain joins TRBV7-3 to TRBJ2-7, with D possibly being TRBD1 (5 bases). Per germline, CDR1 SGHTA and CDR2 FQGTGA. This CDR3 has 16 residues. Trimming took off 1 base at V and 1 base at J, with 14 bases between the two ends. The chain's CDR3 is CASSLNPQGLSYEQYF. The CDR3 DNA is TGTGCCAGCAGCTTAAACCCCCAGGGCCTTTCCTACGAGCAGTACTTC. The full variable domain, in which reference TRBV7-3 and TRBJ2-7 provide the parts outside the CDR3, is GAGVSQTPSNKVTEKGKYVELRCDPISGHTALYWYRQSLGQGPEFLIYFQGTGAADDSGLPNDRFFAVRPEGSVSTLKIQRTERGDSAVYLCASSLNPQGLSYEQYFGPGTRLTVT.

The chain recombines TRBV28 with TRBJ1-2; possibly TRBD1 for D (5 bases). CDR3 length: 13 amino acids. Per the germline V gene, CDR1 is MDHEN and CDR2 is SYDVKM. Trimming stripped 7 bases from V and 8 bases from J, with 17 bases between. The CDR3 sequence: CASTLLGTRGYTF. The CDR3 DNA sequence: TGTGCCAGCACATTATTGGGGACTAGGGGCTACACCTTC.

As to this clone: This sample also contains other DNA sequences that code for the same CDR3. V is TRBV10-3 and J is TRBJ1-1; TRBD1 agrees at 7 bases. Per germline, CDR1 ENHRY and CDR2 SYGVKD. This CDR3 region has 14 residues. The junction had 4 bases not matched to a gene; V was cut back by 6 bases and J by 0 bases. The DNA of the CDR3 is TGTGCCATCAGCGTGGACAGGATGAACACTGAAGCTTTCTTT. As protein: CAISVDRMNTEAFF.